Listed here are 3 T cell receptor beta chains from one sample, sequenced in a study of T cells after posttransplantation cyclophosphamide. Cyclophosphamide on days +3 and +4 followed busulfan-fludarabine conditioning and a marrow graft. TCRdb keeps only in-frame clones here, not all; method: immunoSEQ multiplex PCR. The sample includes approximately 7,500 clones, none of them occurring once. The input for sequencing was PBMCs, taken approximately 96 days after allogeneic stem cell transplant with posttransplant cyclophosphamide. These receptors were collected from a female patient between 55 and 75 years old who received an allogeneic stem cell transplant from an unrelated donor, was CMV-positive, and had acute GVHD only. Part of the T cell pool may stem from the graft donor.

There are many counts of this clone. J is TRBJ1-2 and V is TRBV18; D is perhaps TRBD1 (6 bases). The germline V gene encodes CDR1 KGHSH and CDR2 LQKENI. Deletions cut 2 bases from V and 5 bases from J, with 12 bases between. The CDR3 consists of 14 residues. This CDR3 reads CASSPKDSSYGYTF. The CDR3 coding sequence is TGTGCCAGCTCACCAAAGGACAGCAGTTATGGCTACACCTTC.

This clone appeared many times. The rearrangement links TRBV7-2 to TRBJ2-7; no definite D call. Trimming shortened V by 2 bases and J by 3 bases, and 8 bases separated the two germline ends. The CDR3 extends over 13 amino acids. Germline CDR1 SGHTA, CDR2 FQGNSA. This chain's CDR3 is CASSLNSVYEQYF. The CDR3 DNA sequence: TGTGCCAGCAGCTTAAATTCGGTCTACGAGCAGTACTTC.

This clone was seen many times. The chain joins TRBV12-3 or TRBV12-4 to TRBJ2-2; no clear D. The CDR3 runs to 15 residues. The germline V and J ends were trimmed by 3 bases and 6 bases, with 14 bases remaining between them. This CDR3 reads CASSFRSGYAGELFF. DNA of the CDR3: TGTGCCAGCAGTTTCAGGTCAGGTTACGCCGGGGAGCTGTTTTTT.